This TCR beta chain was sequenced in a study of shared clonotypes between healthy human individuals. Whole-study findings and limits: The generation probabilities recorded for non-shared clonotypes fell below those of clonotypes shared by all four donors.

CD8 cells regarded as naive lacked CD45RO, were positively chosen for CCR7, and omitted terminally differentiated effector memory CD45RA+ cells. With regard to this clone: Its target is unknown. In the same sample, other DNA sequences code for this CDR3.

Measured with immunoSEQ multiplex PCR; TCRdb has only the in-frame clones, and not every one. The sample includes about 2.1 million clones, roughly 93% of them seen just once. The CDR3 is 15 residues long. The germline V gene has CDR1 SGDLS and CDR2 YYNGEE. Trimming took 3 bases from V and 1 from J, leaving 13 bases between them. This sequence was found in a man aged 18 to 29 in good health. Some clones in this sample may be carry-over from other donors' samples. The sample consisted of naive CD8+ T cells from PBMCs. The chain links TRBV9 to TRBJ1-1, with D possibly matching TRBD1 (6 bases). CDR3 nucleotide sequence: TGTGCCAGCAGCGGGGGACAAGGGAGGAACACTGAAGCTTTCTTT. Protein product: CASSGGQGRNTEAFF. The whole variable domain, remainder taken from reference TRBV9 and TRBJ1-1, is DSGVTQTPKHLITATGQRVTLRCSPRSGDLSVYWYQQSLDQGLQFLIQYYNGEERAKGNILERFSAQQFPDLHSELNLSSLELGDSALYFCASSGGQGRNTEAFFGQGTRLTVV.